This T cell receptor beta chain was sequenced for a study of blood T cell repertoires in COVID-19. About the research overall: Specimens from acute and convalescent COVID-19 originated in the United States, Italy and Spain.

This clone was counted only a few times. Original handling: Estimated nucleated cell counts came from reference gene primer amplification. Method: immunoSEQ multiplex PCR; TCRdb's copy keeps in-frame clones and lacks some. D and trimming come from the DNA, and the V and J calls and clone size come from that table. The data show around 47,000 clones, about 86% seen once. This receptor was identified in a man aged 40-49 years with COVID-19, enrolled during active disease. The sequenced sample was peripheral blood.

As DNA, the CDR3 is TGTGCCAGCAACTCCCTCCACCGGGACAGGGGGGCCTACGAGCAGTACTTC. Its translation: CASNSLHRDRGAYEQYF. The chain uses TRBV5-6 and TRBJ2-7; 11 nucleotides match TRBD1. V was clipped by 6 bases and J by 2 bases; unmatched bases: 13. This CDR3 is 17 amino acids long. Germline assignment: CDR1 SGHDT and CDR2 YYEEEE.